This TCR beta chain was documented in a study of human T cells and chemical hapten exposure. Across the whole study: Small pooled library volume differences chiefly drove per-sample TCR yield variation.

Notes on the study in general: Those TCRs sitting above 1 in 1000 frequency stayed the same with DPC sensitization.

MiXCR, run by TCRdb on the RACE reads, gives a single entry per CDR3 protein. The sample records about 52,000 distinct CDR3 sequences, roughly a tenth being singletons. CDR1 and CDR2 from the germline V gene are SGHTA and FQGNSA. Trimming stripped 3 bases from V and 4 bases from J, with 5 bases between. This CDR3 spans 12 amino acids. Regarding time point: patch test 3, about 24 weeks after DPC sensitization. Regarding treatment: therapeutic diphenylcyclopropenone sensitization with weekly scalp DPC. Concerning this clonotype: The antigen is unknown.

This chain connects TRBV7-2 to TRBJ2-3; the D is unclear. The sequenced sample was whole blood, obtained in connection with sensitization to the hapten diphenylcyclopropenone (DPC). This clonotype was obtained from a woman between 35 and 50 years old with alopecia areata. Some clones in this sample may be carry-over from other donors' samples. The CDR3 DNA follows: TGTGCCAGCAGCTTCTTTGCAGATACGCAGTATTTT. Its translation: CASSFFADTQYF.